The 20 T cell receptor beta chains listed next were all sequenced from one sample in a study of T cells after yellow fever vaccination. TCRdb passed the 5' RACE reads through MiXCR, listing each CDR3 protein once. The table records hundreds of thousands of distinct CDR3 sequences, approximately 6% of them present only once. The specimen comprised PBMCs, sampled 5 days after the yellow fever booster vaccination. All receptors come from a man in his thirties or forties who received the YFV17D yellow fever vaccine.

The rearrangement links TRBV20-1 to TRBJ2-6, with TRBD2 matching 12 bases. The germline V gene has CDR1 DFQATT and CDR2 SNEGSKA (reference sequence). Trimming took 7 bases from V and 0 from J; bases not matched to a gene: 13. This CDR3 has 19 amino acids. The CDR3 loop is CSVRAGLAGDLSGANVLTF. The CDR3 DNA sequence: TGCAGTGTCCGGGCGGGACTAGCGGGCGATCTCTCTGGGGCCAACGTCCTGACTTTC.

The chain combines TRBV7-2 with TRBJ2-3; D uncertain. CDR1 is SGHTA and CDR2 is FQGNSA in the germline V gene. The CDR3 loop spans 13 amino acids. The V end was cut by 5 bases, the J end by 1 base, with 7 bases between. CDR3 nucleotide sequence: TGTGCCAGCAGCAGAATGCGCACAGATACGCAGTATTTT. Its translation: CASSRMRTDTQYF.

V usage is TRBV20-1 and J usage is TRBJ2-5; 12 nucleotides line up with TRBD2. Germline V CDR1 and CDR2: DFQATT, SNEGSKA (reference sequence). V lost 5 bases, J lost 4 bases, and 8 bases stayed unmatched. The CDR3 sequence is 15 residues long. CDR3 residues: CSALRLAGAGETQYF. The CDR3 DNA sequence: TGCAGTGCTCTTAGACTAGCGGGAGCGGGAGAGACCCAGTACTTC.

The V gene is TRBV7-2, the J gene TRBJ2-3, with D unresolved. V was pared by 3 bases and J by 2 bases, with 12 bases between. This CDR3 has 15 residues. Germline loops: CDR1 SGHTA, CDR2 FQGNSA. The DNA for the CDR3 is TGTGCCAGCAGCTTTACTCTCGGGTTCACAGATACGCAGTATTTT. Translated, it gives CASSFTLGFTDTQYF.

CDR3 region: CSATSGTLAKNIQYF. CDR3 bases: TGCAGTGCTACTAGCGGGACCCTAGCCAAAAACATTCAGTACTTC. The rearrangement links TRBV20-1 to TRBJ2-4; 9 bases agree with TRBD2. The CDR3 contains 15 residues. V shed 4 bases, J shed 0 bases, and the junction held 4 bases outside the gene matches. Germline-derived CDR1 and CDR2 are DFQATT and SNEGSKA (reference sequence).

In this sample, this clonotype turned up many times. The chain uses TRBV9 and TRBJ1-3; D gene unclear. The CDR3 has 14 amino acids. The germline gives CDR1 SGDLS, CDR2 YYNGEE. With 0 bases removed from V and 4 bases from J, the gap between germline ends came to 8 bases. The CDR3 region is CASSVAPGGNTIYF. For the CDR3, the DNA is TGTGCCAGCAGCGTAGCCCCTGGGGGAAACACCATATATTTT.

The chain joins TRBV5-1 to TRBJ2-7, with D perhaps matching TRBD1 or TRBD2 (5 bases each). CDR3 length: 17 residues. Trimming took off 4 bases at V and 1 base at J, with 21 bases between the two ends. Germline V gene lookup returns CDR1 SGHRS and CDR2 YFSETQ. Written as DNA, the CDR3 is TGCGCCAGCAGCCCGCCCCAACTGGGACCCAGGTCCTACGAGCAGTACTTC. Its protein is CASSPPQLGPRSYEQYF.

The sample holds many counts of this clonotype. The chain has TRBV2 and TRBJ2-3; 8 nucleotides agree with TRBD1. Germline CDR1 reads SNHLY; CDR2 reads FYNNEI. The CDR3 spans 13 residues. V shed 10 bases and J 4 bases; nucleotides not matched to a gene: 7. The CDR3 loop is CAIGQGAADTQYF. The CDR3 DNA reads as TGTGCCATCGGACAGGGAGCAGCAGATACGCAGTATTTT.

This clonotype was counted only a few times. The V gene is TRBV10-3, the J gene TRBJ1-6, with TRBD1 matching 7 bases. Losses at the gene ends were 6 bases for V and 8 bases for J; bases not matched to a gene: 7. Germline V gives CDR1 ENHRY, CDR2 SYGVKD. CDR3 length: 14 residues. The DNA of the CDR3 is TGTGCCATCAGCTACGACAGGGATGATTCACCCCTCCACTTT. Translating gives CAISYDRDDSPLHF.

This clonotype showed up just a few times. The CDR3 nucleotides read TGTGCCAGCAGTGGACAGTCAAACTCCTACAATGAGCAGTTCTTC. Translation: CASSGQSNSYNEQFF. V gene TRBV6-1 combines with J gene TRBJ2-1, with a possible D match to TRBD1 (5 bases). This CDR3 comprises 15 residues. Germline V gene lookup returns CDR1 MNHNS and CDR2 SASEGT. Deletions cut 4 bases from V and 0 bases from J, with 10 bases between.

The gene calls are TRBV18 and TRBJ2-3; a possible D gene is TRBD2 (5 bases). With 6 bases removed from V and 2 bases from J, the gap between germline ends came to 15 bases. Looked up from germline, CDR1 is KGHSH and CDR2 is LQKENI. The CDR3 has 15 amino acids. For the CDR3, the DNA is TGTGCCAGCTCGCGGGCTTTCCGGCCCACAGATACGCAGTATTTT. Its translation: CASSRAFRPTDTQYF.

The chain employs TRBV9 and TRBJ2-7, with TRBD1 matching over 9 bases. Germline CDR1 reads SGDLS; CDR2 reads YYNGEE. The ends lost 2 bases at V and 1 base at J; junction bases unmatched: 7. The CDR3 totals 16 residues. CDR3 amino acids: CASSVGGQGTSYEQYF. CDR3 nucleotide sequence: TGTGCCAGCAGCGTGGGAGGACAGGGGACGTCCTACGAGCAGTACTTC.

The table lists this clonotype with many counts. The chain employs TRBV20-1 and TRBJ2-1; 10 positions match TRBD2. Losses at the gene ends were 0 bases for V and 10 bases for J; bases not matched to a gene: 12. Germline V gene sequence: CDR1 DFQATT, CDR2 SNEGSKA (reference sequence). This CDR3 has 16 amino acids. The chain's CDR3 is CSARDVRASGSAEQFF. CDR3 sequence (DNA): TGCAGTGCTAGAGATGTCCGGGCTAGCGGGAGCGCGGAGCAGTTCTTC.

This clonotype was detected many times. The chain recombines TRBV20-1 with TRBJ2-1; 7 positions agree with TRBD1. Trimming took 5 bases from V and 9 from J; bases not matched to a gene: 4. Germline CDR1 reads DFQATT; CDR2 reads SNEGSKA (reference sequence). This CDR3 region has 11 residues. The CDR3 loop reads CSAVRQGEQFF. DNA of the CDR3: TGCAGTGCTGTAAGACAGGGTGAGCAGTTCTTC.

This chain connects TRBV3-1 to TRBJ2-4, with a tentative D call TRBD2 (5 bases). Trimming took 3 bases from V and 11 from J, leaving 14 bases between them. Looked up from germline, CDR1 is LGHDT and CDR2 is YNNKEL (reference sequence). This CDR3 is 13 amino acids long. The CDR3 here is CASSHSDSGLQYF. CDR3 in DNA: TGTGCCAGCAGCCATAGCGACTCCGGACTTCAGTACTTC.

A few counts support this clonotype. V and J are TRBV20-1 and TRBJ2-1, with D hard to call. There are 12 residues in the CDR3. Germline CDR1 is DFQATT and CDR2 is SNEGSKA (reference sequence). V was clipped by 1 base and J by 8 bases, with 9 bases between them. This chain's CDR3 is CSARGQTHEQFF. The CDR3 DNA reads TGCAGTGCTAGAGGGCAGACGCATGAGCAGTTCTTC.

Only a few counts were recorded for this clonotype. The CDR3 is CATDTRTGDYGYTF. The CDR3 DNA follows: TGTGCCACCGATACTAGGACAGGGGACTATGGCTACACCTTC. The V and J genes are TRBV12-3 or TRBV12-4 and TRBJ1-2, with TRBD1 matching 9 bases. The CDR3 consists of 14 residues. V was clipped by 10 bases and J by 3 bases; unmatched bases: 9.

In this sample, this clonotype turned up a few times. The chain recombines TRBV27 with TRBJ2-5, with D perhaps TRBD1 or TRBD2 (5 bases each). This CDR3 is built from 13 residues. V gave up 2 bases and J gave up 7 bases, with 11 bases separating them. Germline V gives CDR1 MNHEY, CDR2 SMNVEV (reference sequence). The CDR3 spells CASSLEGKGTQYF. The CDR3 region has the DNA TGTGCCAGCAGTTTAGAGGGGAAGGGGACCCAGTACTTC.

This clonotype was observed a handful of times. The chain combines TRBV20-1 with TRBJ2-1, with 14 bases aligning to TRBD2. V shed 0 bases, J shed 5 bases, and the junction held 6 bases outside the gene matches. The CDR3 covers 17 residues. Per the germline V gene, CDR1 is DFQATT and CDR2 is SNEGSKA (reference sequence). The CDR3 DNA sequence: TGCAGTGCTAGAGATGGACTAGCGGGAGGAGGGCACAATGAGCAGTTCTTC. This gives the protein CSARDGLAGGGHNEQFF.

This clonotype was seen repeatedly, ten times or more. The chain employs TRBV15 and TRBJ2-3; D is ambiguous. This CDR3 region has 16 residues. Germline V gene lookup returns CDR1 LNHNV and CDR2 YYDKDF (reference sequence). V was clipped by 3 bases and J by 2 bases, with 15 bases between them. CDR3 nucleotide sequence: TGTGCCACCAGCAGTTTTCTACAAGGAAACACAGATACGCAGTATTTT. Encoded protein: CATSSFLQGNTDTQYF.